These 22 T cell receptor beta chains were sequenced from one sample in a study of CD8+ T cells in alopecia areata. Indicated treatment: oral pan-JAK inhibitor, 5-10 mg twice daily. cDNA reverse transcribed from extracted RNA served as the sequencing template. Here immunoSEQ multiplex PCR was the method, and the copy in TCRdb shows in-frame clones only, minus some. The sample has about 200,000 clones, around three fifths seen once. The source material was CD4+ T cells sorted from blood, sampled at week 4, from a patient treated with tofacitinib. The receptors shown here come from a human donor with alopecia areata.

This clone occurred a few times. The rearrangement links TRBV10-3 to TRBJ1-5; 8 bases are shared with TRBD1. Germline-derived CDR1 and CDR2 are ENHRY and SYGVKD. The CDR3 length is 15 residues. V lost 6 bases and J lost 4; bases outside the gene matches: 8. The chain's CDR3 is CAISTGTGTNQPQHF. Here the CDR3 DNA reads TGTGCCATCAGCACCGGGACAGGAACGAATCAGCCCCAGCATTTT.

This clone was picked up one time. The rearrangement links TRBV25-1 to TRBJ2-7; D might be TRBD2 (5 bases). V was cut by 4 bases and J by 1 base, with 5 bases left in between. The CDR3 runs to 12 residues. Germline V gives CDR1 MGHDK, CDR2 SYGVNS. The CDR3 DNA reads as TGTGCCAGCAGTGGAGGGTCCTACGAGCAGTACTTC. This codes for CASSGGSYEQYF.

The rearrangement uses TRBV29-1 and TRBJ2-7; D is possibly TRBD1 (6 bases). The CDR3 spans 13 residues. The germline CDR1 and CDR2 sequences are SQVTM and ANQGSEA. The V and J ends lost 6 bases and 5 bases respectively, with 17 bases between them. The CDR3 spells CSVRTVLIDEQYF. The CDR3 nucleotides are TGCAGCGTCCGGACAGTCCTAATTGACGAGCAGTACTTC.

The count of this clone is one. The genes are TRBV30 and TRBJ1-5, with 7 nucleotides matching TRBD1. The CDR3 covers 14 residues. J was trimmed by 4 bases and V by 0 bases; bases with no gene match: 3. Germline V CDR1 and CDR2: GTSNPN, SVGIG (reference sequence). The CDR3 sequence: CAWSVGTENQPQHF. DNA for the CDR3: TGTGCCTGGAGTGTAGGGACAGAAAATCAGCCCCAGCATTTT.

There are a few counts of this clone. The gene calls are TRBV6-1 and TRBJ1-5; 8 bases agree with TRBD1. There are 13 residues in the CDR3. Germline V CDR1 and CDR2: MNHNS, SASEGT. J gave up 5 bases and V 5 bases, and 2 bases lay outside the gene matches. The CDR3 DNA reads as TGTGCCAGCAGTCCACAGGGGGATCAGCCCCAGCATTTT. Translation gives CASSPQGDQPQHF.

The chain couples TRBV7-3 to TRBJ2-3, with D possibly matching TRBD1 (5 bases). Germline assignment: CDR1 SGHTA and CDR2 FQGTGA. V lost 6 bases and J lost 2, with 9 bases in between. The length of the CDR3 is 13 residues. The CDR3 nucleotides are TGTGCCAGCAGTCCGGACAACACAGATACGCAGTATTTT. Its translation: CASSPDNTDTQYF. Supplemented by reference TRBV7-3 and TRBJ2-3, the full variable domain reads GAGVSQTPSNKVTEKGKYVELRCDPISGHTALYWYRQSLGQGPEFLIYFQGTGAADDSGLPNDRFFAVRPEGSVSTLKIQRTERGDSAVYLCASSPDNTDTQYFGPGTRLTVL.

J is TRBJ1-6 and V is TRBV5-6; a weak D match, TRBD1 (6 bases). Trimming took 0 bases from V and 10 from J, leaving 14 bases between them. CDR1 is SGHDT and CDR2 is YYEEEE in the germline V gene. This CDR3 has 15 amino acids. The DNA for the CDR3 is TGTGCCAGCAGCTTGGGACCCTTGGGGGCCTCACCCCTCCACTTT. Translating it yields CASSLGPLGASPLHF.

The chain recombines TRBV2 with TRBJ2-7, with TRBD2 matching 7 bases. V was clipped by 6 bases and J by 4 bases; unmatched bases: 9. This CDR3 comprises 14 residues. Germline CDR1 and CDR2: SNHLY and FYNNEI. The CDR3 loop reads CASRWEGGLYEQYF. DNA of the CDR3: TGTGCCAGCAGGTGGGAGGGCGGGTTATACGAGCAGTACTTC.

This chain uses TRBV4-3 with TRBJ2-5; the D is unclear. Trimming pared 0 bases from V and 1 base from J, leaving 9 bases between. Germline CDR1 and CDR2: LGHNA and YSLEER. CDR3 length equals 15 residues. The CDR3 is CASSQDWLIQETQYF. CDR3 nucleotide sequence: TGCGCCAGCAGCCAAGATTGGTTGATCCAAGAGACCCAGTACTTC.

The chain uses TRBV11-3 and TRBJ2-7, with TRBD1 matching 9 bases. The V segment lost 8 bases and the J segment 0 bases; nucleotides outside the gene matches: 5. The CDR3 runs to 14 residues. The germline V gene encodes CDR1 SGHNT and CDR2 YENEEA. CDR3 sequence (DNA): TGTGCCAGCGTCGGACAGGGGCACTCCTACGAGCAGTACTTC. This codes for CASVGQGHSYEQYF.

This clone was observed a few times. The J gene is TRBJ1-2, the V gene TRBV29-1, with 9 bases lining up with TRBD1. Germline values: CDR1 SQVTM, CDR2 ANQGSEA. This CDR3 region has 12 residues. V lost 7 bases to trimming and J lost 5 bases; unmatched junction nucleotides: 5. The CDR3 DNA sequence: TGCAGCGACTTGGGACAGGGATATGGCTACACCTTC. It yields the protein CSDLGQGYGYTF.

The chain uses TRBV2 and TRBJ2-1, with D possibly being TRBD1 (5 bases). V was shortened by 4 bases and J by 9 bases, with 16 bases between the two germline ends. CDR1 and CDR2 (germline): SNHLY, FYNNEI. The CDR3 loop spans 14 amino acids. Here the CDR3 reads CASSGYVGASEQFF. The CDR3 nucleotides are TGTGCCAGCAGTGGCTACGTAGGGGCCAGTGAGCAGTTCTTC.

The chain carries TRBV29-1 and TRBJ2-1; the match to TRBD1 covers 9 bases. Germline V CDR1 and CDR2: SQVTM, ANQGSEA. Trimming at V came to 2 bases and at J to 6 bases, leaving 2 bases not matched to a gene. This CDR3 has 13 residues. The CDR3 here is CSVETTGGNEQFF. DNA for the CDR3: TGCAGCGTTGAAACGACAGGGGGCAATGAGCAGTTCTTC.

The chain uses TRBV4-3 and TRBJ2-1; D not certain. This CDR3 is built from 16 residues. V gave up 0 bases and J gave up 1 base, with 10 bases separating them. CDR1 is LGHNA and CDR2 is YSLEER in the germline V gene. CDR3 coding DNA: TGCGCCAGCAGCCAAGATATTCGTAGGTCCTACAATGAGCAGTTCTTC. Encoded protein: CASSQDIRRSYNEQFF.

This clone showed up just a few times. This rearrangement joins TRBV29-1 to TRBJ2-2; D gene ambiguous. In germline, CDR1 is SQVTM, CDR2 ANQGSEA. The CDR3 sequence is 14 residues long. V was cut by 4 bases and J by 6 bases, with 15 bases left in between. CDR3 sequence reads: CSVGSLLESGELFF. The CDR3 bases are TGCAGCGTTGGTAGCTTATTGGAGTCCGGGGAGCTGTTTTTT.

This clone came up a few times. V and J are TRBV29-1 and TRBJ1-2; 7 bases agree with TRBD1. The CDR3 runs to 12 residues. Unmatched junction bases numbered 8, after V lost 7 bases and J lost 6 bases. Germline assignment: CDR1 SQVTM and CDR2 ANQGSEA. Here the CDR3 reads CSAAGTVNGYTF. The CDR3 nucleotides read TGCAGCGCCGCCGGGACAGTGAATGGCTACACCTTC.

This clone showed up just a few times. The V gene is TRBV7-3, the J gene TRBJ1-2; D not certain. Germline CDR1 SGHTA, CDR2 FQGTGA. V was trimmed by 3 bases and J by 2 bases, leaving 7 bases between them. The CDR3 covers 13 residues. The CDR3 is CASSLEHNYGYTF. DNA of the CDR3: TGTGCCAGCAGCTTGGAGCACAACTATGGCTACACCTTC. Full variable domain (outside the CDR3, taken from reference TRBV7-3 and TRBJ1-2): GAGVSQTPSNKVTEKGKYVELRCDPISGHTALYWYRQSLGQGPEFLIYFQGTGAADDSGLPNDRFFAVRPEGSVSTLKIQRTERGDSAVYLCASSLEHNYGYTFGSGTRLTVV.

A single count supports this clone. The J gene is TRBJ1-2, the V gene TRBV7-2; a possible D gene is TRBD1 (5 bases). This CDR3 region has 14 residues. V lost 0 bases and J 6 bases, leaving 11 bases between the germline ends. From germline, CDR1 is SGHTA and CDR2 FQGNSA. In DNA, the CDR3 is TGTGCCAGCAGCTTAGCGGCAGGGTACGATGGCTACACCTTC. Amino acids: CASSLAAGYDGYTF.

The chain employs TRBV29-1 and TRBJ2-2; 8 bases match TRBD1. Trimming took 3 bases from V and 1 from J; bases not matched to a gene: 1. From germline, CDR1 is SQVTM and CDR2 ANQGSEA. The CDR3 consists of 14 residues. The CDR3 sequence is CSVETGVNTGELFF. The DNA of the CDR3 is TGCAGCGTTGAGACAGGGGTGAACACCGGGGAGCTGTTTTTT.

The genes are TRBV6-5 and TRBJ2-1; TRBD1 agrees at 7 bases. V dropped 6 bases and J dropped 8; count of bases not matched to a gene: 13. The CDR3 is 15 residues long. Germline V gene sequence: CDR1 MNHEY, CDR2 SVGAGI. The CDR3 spells CASSRQGIGLHEQFF. The DNA of the CDR3 is TGTGCCAGCAGCCGACAGGGTATCGGGCTCCATGAGCAGTTCTTC.

The J gene is TRBJ2-7, the V gene TRBV7-6; maybe TRBD2 (5 bases). The V and J ends lost 1 base and 2 bases respectively, with 12 bases between them. There are 15 residues in the CDR3. Germline CDR1 and CDR2: SGHVS and FNYEAQ. DNA for the CDR3: TGTGCCAGCAGCTTAGATGCGGGTATAGCCTACGAGCAGTACTTC. This translates into CASSLDAGIAYEQYF.

The chain links TRBV25-1 to TRBJ1-1, with 10 nucleotides matching TRBD1. In germline, CDR1 is MGHDK, CDR2 SYGVNS. V lost 4 bases and J lost 6; bases outside the gene matches: 5. The CDR3 is 14 residues long. This CDR3 reads CASSVPGTGAEAFF. The CDR3 bases are TGTGCCAGCAGTGTTCCCGGGACAGGGGCTGAAGCTTTCTTT.